This T cell receptor (beta chain) was recorded in a study of T cells after yellow fever vaccination. Across the whole study: Libraries from low-cell-number fractions were prepared with the SMART-Seq v4 Ultra Low Input RNA kit.

Study-wide findings and caveats: Although most clonotypes did not, a small share appeared in both CD4 and CD8 compartments. Most clones from primary vaccination were detected again post-booster (almost 98% CD4, about 85% CD8).

J was trimmed by 5 bases and V by 12 bases; bases with no gene match: 7. Germline V CDR1 and CDR2: KGHDR, SFDVKD. The CDR3 consists of 12 residues. Each CDR3 protein gets one entry after TCRdb re-called the 5' RACE reads with MiXCR. The repertoire holds around 340,000 distinct CDR3 sequences, around 13% seen once, with 2.5% to 3.5% in the top ten. This clonotype occurred many times. The antigen is not known. Here the sequenced sample was CD4+ T cells sorted from PBMCs, taken 15 days after the yellow fever booster vaccination. This chain joins TRBV24-1 and TRBJ2-5, with TRBD2 matching over 8 bases. This TCR derives from a man in his late teens or twenties who received the YFV17D yellow fever vaccine. The CDR3 loop reads CAARTSRETQYF. In DNA, the CDR3 is TGTGCCGCGAGGACTAGCCGCGAGACCCAGTACTTC.